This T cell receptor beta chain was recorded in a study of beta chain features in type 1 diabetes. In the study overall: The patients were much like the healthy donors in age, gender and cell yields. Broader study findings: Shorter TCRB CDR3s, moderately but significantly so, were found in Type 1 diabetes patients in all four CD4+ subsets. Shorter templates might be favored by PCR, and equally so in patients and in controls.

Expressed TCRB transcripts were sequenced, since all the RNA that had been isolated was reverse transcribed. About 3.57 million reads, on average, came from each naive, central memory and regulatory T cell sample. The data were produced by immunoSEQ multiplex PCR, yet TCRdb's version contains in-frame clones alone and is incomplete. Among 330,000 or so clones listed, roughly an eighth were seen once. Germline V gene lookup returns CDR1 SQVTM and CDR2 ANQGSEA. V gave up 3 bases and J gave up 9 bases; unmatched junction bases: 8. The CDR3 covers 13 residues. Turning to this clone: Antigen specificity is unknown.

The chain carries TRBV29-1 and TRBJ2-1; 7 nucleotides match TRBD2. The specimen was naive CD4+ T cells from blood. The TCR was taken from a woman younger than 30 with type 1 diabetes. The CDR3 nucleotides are TGCAGCGTTGATAGGACTAGTTGGGGTGAGCAGTTCTTC. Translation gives CSVDRTSWGEQFF.